The subject of this entry is one T cell receptor (beta chain). Its recognized antigen is unknown. No base qualities exist here, and no much larger clone lies one base off it. The sample is drawn from a study of shared clonotypes between healthy human individuals (dated by TCRdb to the early 2020s). With regard to the full study: Three men and a couple of women, aged 18 to 49 years, made up the cohort. To increase sequencing depth and limit assay-specific biases, different laboratories used diverse techniques to prepare libraries and sequence TCR repertoires. For each donor, CD4 naive and CD4 memory were each run on three plates, CD8 naive on two plates, and CD8 memory on one plate. Leukapheresis yielded between about 0.8 and 9.5 billion PBMCs per donor. Blood TCR repertoires of about 5 healthy adults were deeply sequenced to estimate repertoire size and the extent of clonotype sharing between individuals.

TCR CDR3 regions were amplified from genomic DNA by multiplex PCR using the deep immunoSEQ assay. Extracted genomic DNA from each cell subset was spread evenly across all wells of several immunoSEQ 96-well plates, with each plate serving as a replicate. For sorted subsets, approximately 200 ng of genomic DNA, equivalent to 30,000 or so T cell genomes, went into each replicate PCR. The purified libraries were quantified using a Qubit 3.0 fluorometer, sized with a Bioanalyzer 2100, and then quantified again using the KAPA Library Quantification kit. A separate single-read 150-cycle Illumina NextSeq 550 flow cell was used to sequence each immunoSEQ 96-well plate. The paper's data handling went like this. The immunoSEQ output contained only junctional sequences without quality scores, so filtering could not match that applied to full-length reads. To assign V/J genes and CDR3, sequences were annotated against IMGT germline references using PyIR, a Python wrapper for IgBLAST v1.9. Reads were removed for weak V/J assignments (E-value above 1e-6), missing CDR3, stop codons, out-of-frame junctions, or ambiguous translated residues. V3J clonotypes were defined as sequences sharing an identical inferred V gene, J gene, and CDR3 amino acid sequence. To compute the percentage overlap between repertoires, the number of shared unique clonotypes was divided by the size of the smaller repertoire. RTK rarefaction, the Chao1 estimator, and Recon v2.1 estimates of unobserved clonotypes were used to assess repertoire richness. Generation probabilities for all TCRbeta clonotypes obtained by the gDNA method from a few donors were computed using OLGA. Sourced from immuneACCESS, this table was stored by TCRdb with only in-frame sequences that have V and J called. A share of the clones is absent; for the studies checked, an unresolved V gene accounts for under half, and the remainder has no known explanation. That table supplies the V and J calls and clone size; D and trimming were determined from the DNA. The sample table lists approximately 640,000 clones, around 72% of them with a count of one. The ten biggest clones cover about 1.8% of the sample.

After removal of 1 base from V and 4 bases from J, the junction retains 1 base not matched to a gene. The CDR1 and CDR2 encoded by the germline V gene (reference sequence) are SGHKS and YYEKEE. From the cysteine up to the phenylalanine, the CDR3 has a length of 13 residues. Just the 39-base CDR3 DNA is kept, in frame starting at base 1. Healthy HIV-negative adults with no recently reported acute infections or vaccinations were included as donors. Every donor was a Caucasian adult residing in Nashville, Tennessee, USA. CD4+ T cells were enriched by magnetic negative selection, after which naive cells were positively selected on CD45RA and the negative fraction was taken as the memory subset. After blood collection by leukapheresis, PBMCs were isolated using Ficoll-Histopaque density gradient centrifugation and then cryopreserved in the vapor phase of liquid nitrogen. Analytical flow cytometry was used to check the purity and quantity of each magnetically sorted T cell population. Genomic DNA was isolated from every sorted fraction and measured by UV absorbance on a Nanodrop 2000c.

Results the study describes overall, beyond this receptor: Pairwise subsampling led to the expectation that sequencing depth would affect the degree of clonotype sharing among donors. Only blood was sampled, and tissue TCR repertoires likely differ from those in blood. Higher generation probabilities were observed for clonotypes shared by all four sorted-subset donors than for non-shared clonotypes. Even with the large sequencing depth, rarefaction of the sorted-subset datasets indicated that sequencing was incomplete. Naive subsets generally had larger estimated clonotype richness than memory subsets. Around 5.4% of naive CD4, 3% to 3.5% of naive CD8, 2.3% of memory CD4, and 0.4% of memory CD8 clonotypes were shared across a few donors. The small number of donors limited the genetic and exposure-history diversity represented.

Recombination connected TRBV5-5 to TRBJ1-2; 7 bases in the junction line up with TRBD1. The receptor was derived from a woman younger than 45 in good health. Sequences were obtained from memory CD4+ T cells sorted from blood. The meaning of the sample's cell subset or site label: CD45RA-negative fraction. The nucleotides read TGTGCCAGCAGCTTGCGACAGGGCTATGGCTACACCTTC. This is translated as CASSLRQGYGYTF.